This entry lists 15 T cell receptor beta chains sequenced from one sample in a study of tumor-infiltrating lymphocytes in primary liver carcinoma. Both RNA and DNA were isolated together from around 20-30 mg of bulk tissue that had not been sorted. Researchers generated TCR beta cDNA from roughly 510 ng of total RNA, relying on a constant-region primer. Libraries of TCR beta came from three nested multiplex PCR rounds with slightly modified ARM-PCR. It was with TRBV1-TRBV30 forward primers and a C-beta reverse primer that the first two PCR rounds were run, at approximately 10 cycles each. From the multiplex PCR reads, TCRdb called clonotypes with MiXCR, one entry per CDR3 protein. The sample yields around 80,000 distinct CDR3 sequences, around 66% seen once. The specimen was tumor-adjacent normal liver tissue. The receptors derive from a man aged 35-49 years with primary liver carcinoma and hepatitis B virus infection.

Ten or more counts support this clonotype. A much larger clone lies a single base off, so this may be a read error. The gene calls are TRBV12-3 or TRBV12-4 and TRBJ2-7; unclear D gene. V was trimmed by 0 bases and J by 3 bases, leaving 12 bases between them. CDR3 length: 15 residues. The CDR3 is CASSLAARVNYEQYF. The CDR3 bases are TGTGCCAGCAGTTTAGCTGCAAGGGTTAACTACGAGCAGTACTTC.

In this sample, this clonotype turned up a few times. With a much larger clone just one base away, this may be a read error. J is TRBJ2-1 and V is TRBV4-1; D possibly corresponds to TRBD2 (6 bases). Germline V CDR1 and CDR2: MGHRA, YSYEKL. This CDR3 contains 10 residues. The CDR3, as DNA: TGCGCCATCAGCGCGGGACAGCAGTTCTTC. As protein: CAISAGQQFF.

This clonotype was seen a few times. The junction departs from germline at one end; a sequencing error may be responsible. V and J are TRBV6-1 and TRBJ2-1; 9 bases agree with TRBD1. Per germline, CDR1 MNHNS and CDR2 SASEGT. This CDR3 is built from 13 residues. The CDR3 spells CASSEGTGDEQLF. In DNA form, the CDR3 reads TGTGCCAGCAGTGAAGGGACAGGGGATGAGCAGCTCTTC.

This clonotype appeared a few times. CDR3 region: CASSPPGGAVQPQHF. In nucleotides, the CDR3 is TGTGCCAGCAGTCCTCCAGGGGGCGCGGTTCAGCCCCAGCATTTT. V is TRBV28 and J is TRBJ1-5; the match to TRBD1 covers 8 bases. CDR3 length: 15 residues. Losses at the gene ends were 5 bases for V and 6 bases for J; bases not matched to a gene: 9. Germline loops: CDR1 MDHEN, CDR2 SYDVKM. The full variable domain, in which reference TRBV28 and TRBJ1-5 provide the parts outside the CDR3, is DVKVTQSSRYLVKRTGEKVFLECVQDMDHENMFWYRQDPGLGLRLIYFSYDVKMKEKGDIPEGYSVSREKKERFSLILESASTNQTSMYLCASSPPGGAVQPQHFGDGTRLSIL.

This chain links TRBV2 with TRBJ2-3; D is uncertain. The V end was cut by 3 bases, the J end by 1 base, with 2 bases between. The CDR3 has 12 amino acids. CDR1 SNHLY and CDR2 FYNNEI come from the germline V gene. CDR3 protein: CASSDGTDTQYF. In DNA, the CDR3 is TGTGCCAGCAGTGACGGCACAGATACGCAGTATTTT. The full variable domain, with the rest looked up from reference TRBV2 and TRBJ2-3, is EPEVTQTPSHQVTQMGQEVILRCVPISNHLYFYWYRQILGQKVEFLVSFYNNEISEKSEIFDDQFSVERPDGSNFTLKIRSTKLEDSAMYFCASSDGTDTQYFGPGTRLTVL.

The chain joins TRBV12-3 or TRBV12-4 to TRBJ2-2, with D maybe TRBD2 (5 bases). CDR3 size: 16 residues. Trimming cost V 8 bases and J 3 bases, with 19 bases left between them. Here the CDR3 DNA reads TGTGCCAGCCACCTAGGTGGGATGCGGGACACCGGGGAGCTGTTTTTT. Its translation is CASHLGGMRDTGELFF.

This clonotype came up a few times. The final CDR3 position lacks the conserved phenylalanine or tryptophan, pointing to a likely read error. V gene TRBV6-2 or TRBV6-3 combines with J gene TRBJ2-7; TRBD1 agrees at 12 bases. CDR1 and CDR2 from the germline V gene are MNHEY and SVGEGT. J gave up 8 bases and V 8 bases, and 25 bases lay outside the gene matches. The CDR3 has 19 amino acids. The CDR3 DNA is TGTGCCAGCGGTTGGCGATCGGGGACAGGGGGCTTCAAGAACCTGAAGCAGTACTAC. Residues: CASGWRSGTGGFKNLKQYY.

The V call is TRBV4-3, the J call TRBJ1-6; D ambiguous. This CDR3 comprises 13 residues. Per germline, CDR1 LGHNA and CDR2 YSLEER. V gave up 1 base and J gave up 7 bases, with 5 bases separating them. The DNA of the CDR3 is TGCGCCAGCAGCCAAGGTCGGAATTCACCCCTCCACTTT. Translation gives CASSQGRNSPLHF.

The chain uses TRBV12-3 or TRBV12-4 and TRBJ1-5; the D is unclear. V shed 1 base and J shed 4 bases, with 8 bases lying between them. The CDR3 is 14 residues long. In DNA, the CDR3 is TGTGCCAGCAGTTTAGTGCCAGATAATCAGCCCCAGCATTTT. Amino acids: CASSLVPDNQPQHF.

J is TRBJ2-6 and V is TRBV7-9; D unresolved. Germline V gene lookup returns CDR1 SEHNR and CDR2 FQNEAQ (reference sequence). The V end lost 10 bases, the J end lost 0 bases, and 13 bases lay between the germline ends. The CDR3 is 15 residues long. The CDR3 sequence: CAIADPISGANVLTF. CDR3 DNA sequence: TGTGCCATCGCGGACCCGATCTCTGGGGCCAACGTCCTGACTTTC.

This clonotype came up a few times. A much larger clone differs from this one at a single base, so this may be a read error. CDR3 in amino acids: CASSLHRSSYNEQFF. CDR3 sequence (DNA): TGTGCCAGCAGCCTACATAGGAGCTCCTACAATGAGCAGTTCTTC. This rearrangement joins TRBV14 to TRBJ2-1; D unresolved. Deletions cut 4 bases from V and 0 bases from J, with 10 bases between. CDR3 size: 15 residues. From germline, CDR1 is SGHDN and CDR2 FVKESK.

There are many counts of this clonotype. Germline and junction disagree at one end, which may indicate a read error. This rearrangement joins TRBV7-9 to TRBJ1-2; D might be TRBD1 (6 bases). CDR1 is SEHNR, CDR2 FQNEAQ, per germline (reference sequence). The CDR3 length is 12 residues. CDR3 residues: CASSLGIRGRAF. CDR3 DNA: TGTGCCAGCAGCTTAGGCATCAGGGGAAGGGCCTTC.

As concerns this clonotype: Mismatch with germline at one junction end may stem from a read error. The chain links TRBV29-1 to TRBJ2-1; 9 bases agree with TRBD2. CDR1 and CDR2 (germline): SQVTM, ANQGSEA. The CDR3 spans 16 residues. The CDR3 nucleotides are TGCAGTGTTTCGACTAGCGGAAGTCCCCCCTACAATGAGCAGTTGTTC. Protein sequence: CSVSTSGSPPYNEQLF.

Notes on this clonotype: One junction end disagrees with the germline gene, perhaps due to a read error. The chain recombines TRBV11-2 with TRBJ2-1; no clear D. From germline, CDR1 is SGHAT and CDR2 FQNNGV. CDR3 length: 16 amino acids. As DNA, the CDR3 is TGTACCAGCAGCGTGGGTGTGGGTGGTTACCACAATGAGCAGTTCTTC. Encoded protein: CTSSVGVGGYHNEQFF.

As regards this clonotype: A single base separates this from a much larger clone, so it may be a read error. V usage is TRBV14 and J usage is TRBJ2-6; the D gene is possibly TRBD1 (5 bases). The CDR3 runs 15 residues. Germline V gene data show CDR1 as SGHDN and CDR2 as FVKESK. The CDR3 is CASSQGAAGANILTF. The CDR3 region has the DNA TGTGCCAGCAGCCAAGGCGCAGCTGGGGCCAACATCCTGACTTTC.